Shown below are 15 T cell receptor beta chains from a single sample sequenced in a study of blood T cell repertoires in COVID-19. The assay was immunoSEQ multiplex PCR, and TCRdb's table has in-frame clones only and misses some. There are tens of thousands of clones in the sample; approximately 88% occur only once, and 6% to 7.5% lies in the top ten. Sequencing was carried out using peripheral blood. The origin of the receptors is a woman older than 75 with acute or convalescent COVID-19.

The rearrangement links TRBV6-5 to TRBJ2-7; D possibly corresponds to TRBD2 (6 bases). V was pared by 5 bases and J by 3 bases, with 11 bases between. The CDR3 is 13 amino acids. The germline CDR1 and CDR2 sequences are MNHEY and SVGAGI. CDR3 amino acids: CASSLGRNYEQYF. The CDR3 coding sequence is TGTGCCAGCAGTCTAGGGAGGAACTACGAGCAGTACTTC.

This chain links TRBV19 with TRBJ2-7; TRBD1 aligns across 10 bases. This CDR3 contains 14 residues. J was trimmed by 7 bases and V by 5 bases; bases with no gene match: 8. Germline CDR1 reads LNHDA; CDR2 reads SQIVND (reference sequence). The CDR3 DNA is TGTGCCAGTAGTCCCCGGGACAGGGGACTTGAGCAGTACTTC. Its protein product is CASSPRDRGLEQYF.

This clone showed up just once. This chain uses TRBV29-1 with TRBJ1-1; 8 positions match TRBD1. The CDR3 runs 13 residues. From germline, CDR1 is SQVTM and CDR2 ANQGSEA. Trimming at V came to 7 bases and at J to 5 bases, leaving 9 bases not matched to a gene. The CDR3 sequence: CSGSGQVDTEAFF. As DNA, the CDR3 is TGCAGCGGTTCGGGACAGGTTGATACTGAAGCTTTCTTT.

The chain is built from TRBV19 and TRBJ1-5; 7 nucleotides agree with TRBD1. Germline lookup yields CDR1 LNHDA and CDR2 SQIVND (reference sequence). Trimming at V came to 4 bases and at J to 7 bases, leaving 4 bases not matched to a gene. The CDR3 is 13 amino acids. CDR3 region: CASSTDRRQPQHF. The CDR3 DNA follows: TGTGCCAGTAGTACGGACAGGAGACAGCCCCAGCATTTT.

This sequence joins TRBV30 and TRBJ1-6, with 10 positions matching TRBD1. Trimming took 3 bases from V and 7 from J; bases not matched to a gene: 6. The CDR3 is made up of 15 amino acids. CDR1 and CDR2 (germline): GTSNPN, SVGIG (reference sequence). The CDR3 nucleotides are TGTGCCTGGAGCGGTGGGACAGGGGAAAATTCACCCCTCCACTTT. Its protein is CAWSGGTGENSPLHF.

The chain has TRBV21-1 and TRBJ2-1; the D call in the table, TRBD1, was not verified against the DNA. TRBV21-1 is tagged as a pseudogene. The CDR3 sequence is 17 residues long. The DNA for the CDR3 is TGTGCCAGCAGCAAGTCCCCACTACAGGGGGCACACAATGAGCAGTTCTTC. It encodes CASSKSPLQGAHNEQFF.

V usage is TRBV3-1 (or the pseudogene TRBV3-2) and J usage is TRBJ1-6; TRBD1 is a possible D gene (5 bases). This CDR3 comprises 13 residues. V lost 6 bases and J lost 5, with 8 bases in between. Germline V gene data show CDR1 as LGHDT and CDR2 as YNNKEL (reference sequence). The CDR3 spells CASRQENNSPLHF. The CDR3 nucleotides are TGTGCCAGCAGACAGGAGAATAATTCACCCCTCCACTTT.

The chain is built from TRBV4-3 and TRBJ1-6, with 11 positions matching TRBD1. J lost 5 bases, V lost 1 base, and 4 bases had no gene match. The CDR3 loop spans 17 amino acids. The germline gives CDR1 LGHNA, CDR2 YSLEER. CDR3 sequence reads: CASSQGTGGLNNSPLHF. The CDR3 DNA reads TGCGCCAGCAGCCAAGGGACAGGGGGCTTGAATAATTCACCCCTCCACTTT.

The chain recombines TRBV10-1 with TRBJ2-7; 12 positions match TRBD1. The germline CDR1 and CDR2 sequences are WNHNN and SYGVQD (reference sequence). The CDR3 length is 14 residues. Germline trimming cut 6 bases from V and 5 bases from J; bases unmatched to any gene: 5. The CDR3 loop is CASSPGTGGDEQYF. CDR3 coding DNA: TGCGCCAGCAGCCCCGGGACAGGGGGCGACGAGCAGTACTTC.

This clone was seen only once. As DNA, the CDR3 is TGCGCCAGCAGCTTGGGACTAGCGGAGGGCACAGATACGCAGTATTTT. Encoded protein: CASSLGLAEGTDTQYF. The chain couples TRBV5-1 to TRBJ2-3, with TRBD2 matching 9 bases. The CDR3 runs 16 residues. The germline V gene has CDR1 SGHRS and CDR2 YFSETQ. Trimming cost V 0 bases and J 1 base; bases outside gene matches: 3. Based on the CDR3 plus reference TRBV5-1 and TRBJ2-3, the full variable domain is KAGVTQTPRYLIKTRGQQVTLSCSPISGHRSVSWYQQTPGQGLQFLFEYFSETQRNKGNFPGRFSGRQFSNSRSEMNVSTLELGDSALYLCASSLGLAEGTDTQYFGPGTRLTVL.

As DNA, the CDR3 is TGTGCCAGCAGCCCCCCGGGGGGTCAGCCCCAGCATTTT. Translating it yields CASSPPGGQPQHF. The rearrangement links TRBV9 to TRBJ1-5; the D gene is possibly TRBD1 (5 bases). The CDR3 runs 13 residues. With 4 bases removed from V and 6 bases from J, the gap between germline ends came to 11 bases. Per the germline V gene, CDR1 is SGDLS and CDR2 is YYNGEE.

This clone was seen only once. This chain connects TRBV19 to TRBJ2-3, with 9 nucleotides matching TRBD2. After removal of 5 bases from V and 1 base from J, the junction contained 1 base not matched to a gene. The CDR3 totals 14 residues. In germline, CDR1 is LNHDA, CDR2 SQIVND (reference sequence). The CDR3 DNA reads as TGTGCCAGTAGTTCTAGCGGGGGCACAGATACGCAGTATTTT. Residues: CASSSSGGTDTQYF. Full variable domain (remainder filled in from reference TRBV19 and TRBJ2-3): DGGITQSPKYLFRKEGQNVTLSCEQNLNHDAMYWYRQDPGQGLRLIYYSQIVNDFQKGDIAEGYSVSREKKESFPLTVTSAQKNPTAFYLCASSSSGGTDTQYFGPGTRLTVL.

V and J are TRBV13 and TRBJ1-3, with 8 bases matching TRBD1. The germline V gene encodes CDR1 PRHDT and CDR2 FYEKMQ (reference sequence). Trimming took 0 bases from V and 1 from J; bases not matched to a gene: 5. The CDR3 spans 17 residues. The chain's CDR3 is CASSLGQGVNSGNTIYF. In DNA form, the CDR3 reads TGTGCCAGCAGCTTAGGACAGGGGGTGAATTCTGGAAACACCATATATTTT. The full variable domain, rest sourced from reference TRBV13 and TRBJ1-3, is AAGVIQSPRHLIKEKRETATLKCYPIPRHDTVYWYQQGPGQDPQFLISFYEKMQSDKGSIPDRFSAQQFSDYHSELNMSSLELGDSALYFCASSLGQGVNSGNTIYFGEGSWLTVV.

The rearrangement links TRBV2 to TRBJ1-1; D unclear. V was trimmed by 2 bases and J by 1 base, leaving 8 bases between them. The CDR3 length is 14 residues. Germline CDR1 SNHLY, CDR2 FYNNEI. The CDR3: CASSELAGNTEAFF. The CDR3 DNA follows: TGTGCCAGCAGTGAACTGGCAGGGAACACTGAAGCTTTCTTT.

The J gene is TRBJ1-3, the V gene TRBV9, with D perhaps TRBD1 (6 bases). The CDR3 sequence is 15 residues long. V dropped 0 bases and J dropped 1 base, with 8 bases sitting between them. Germline CDR1 is SGDLS and CDR2 is YYNGEE. Here the CDR3 DNA reads TGTGCCAGCAGCGTAGAGGGGGGGTCTGGAAACACCATATATTTT. This sequence encodes CASSVEGGSGNTIYF.